The clone carrying this T cell receptor (beta chain) showed up just a few times. Its specificity is not known. The germline V gene encodes CDR1 SGDLS and CDR2 YYNGEE. The ends lost 2 bases at V and 6 bases at J; junction bases unmatched: 8. The CDR3 is 15 residues long. This specimen comes from a study of T cell repertoires in cytomegalovirus infection. Whole-study context: Selection of CMV epitopes for the study included recently identified HLA-C-restricted and well-studied HLA-B-restricted ones. Matching HLA type and CMV infection were both indicated by public TCR beta signatures. Study results and limitations: Clonotypes of TCR beta that were HLA-C-restricted and CMV-specific dominated the ex vivo response. CMV carriers having the relevant HLA were flagged by cumulative public TCR beta family frequency.

MiXCR, applied by TCRdb to the reads, yields one record per CDR3 protein. The table has some 130,000 distinct CDR3 sequences, approximately 30% seen once; the top ten hold 52%. The sample consisted of CD8+ T cells from cultured PBMCs, taken from culture after CMV antigen stimulation. The sequence was collected from a human donor in good health (CMV status not recorded). Some clones in this sample may be carry-over from other donors' samples. The chain joins TRBV9 to TRBJ1-2; 9 bases line up with TRBD1. CDR3 bases: TGTGCCAGCAGCGTTGAATGGACAGGGGTGGATGGCTACACCTTC. Its protein product is CASSVEWTGVDGYTF.